The 25 T cell receptor beta chains in this list originate from one sample, sequenced in a study of blood T cell repertoires in COVID-19. Here immunoSEQ multiplex PCR was the method, and the copy in TCRdb shows in-frame clones only, minus some. Here the sample spans about 54,000 clones, roughly nine tenths being singletons. Sequenced: peripheral blood. These receptors came from a woman between 55 and 75 years old with active or convalescent COVID-19.

This clone was seen only a few times. The rearrangement uses TRBV12-3 or TRBV12-4 and TRBJ1-2; D is possibly TRBD1 (6 bases). There are 13 residues in the CDR3. V dropped 3 bases and J dropped 4 bases, with 9 bases sitting between them. The CDR3 bases are TGTGCCAGCAGTTTTGGGACACCCTATGGCTACACCTTC. Translated: CASSFGTPYGYTF.

This chain links TRBV6-2 or TRBV6-3 with TRBJ1-1; TRBD1 matches 8 bases. Germline assignment: CDR1 MNHEY and CDR2 SVGEGT. This CDR3 contains 12 residues. Trimming at V came to 5 bases and at J to 9 bases, leaving 5 bases not matched to a gene. CDR3 bases: TGTGCCAGCAGTCCGGACAGGGTTAAAGCTTTCTTT. Translating it yields CASSPDRVKAFF.

The CDR3 DNA is TGCAGCGCCCAAGCTAGCGCTGGCTCCTACGAGCAGTACTTC. This codes for CSAQASAGSYEQYF. The chain couples TRBV29-1 to TRBJ2-7, with a tentative D call TRBD2 (6 bases). Trimming shortened V by 7 bases and J by 0 bases, and 16 bases separated the two germline ends. The CDR3 is 14 amino acids. The V gene's germline CDR1 is SQVTM and CDR2 ANQGSEA.

The chain uses TRBV18 and TRBJ1-1, with D unclear. Trimming removed 5 bases at V and 3 bases at J, with 10 bases between. Looked up from germline, CDR1 is KGHSH and CDR2 is LQKENI. This CDR3 is 13 amino acids long. The CDR3 DNA reads as TGTGCCAGCTCATTCACTCTGGACACTGAAGCTTTCTTT. Its translation is CASSFTLDTEAFF.

The CDR3 region has the DNA TGTGCCAGCTCACCTAGCGGGATTATCAATCAGCCCCAGCATTTT. Translation: CASSPSGIINQPQHF. This chain links TRBV18 with TRBJ1-5; no firm D call. The germline CDR1 and CDR2 sequences are KGHSH and LQKENI. There are 15 residues in the CDR3. Trimming cost V 3 bases and J 3 bases, with 12 bases left between them.

This chain links TRBV5-1 with TRBJ2-7; D possibly corresponds to TRBD2 (6 bases). Germline V gene sequence: CDR1 SGHRS, CDR2 YFSETQ. The CDR3 contains 14 residues. The V gene lost 3 bases and the J gene lost 2 bases, with 12 bases spanning the gap. The CDR3 reads CASSSGDVTYEQYF. The CDR3 nucleotides are TGCGCCAGCAGCTCGGGAGATGTTACCTACGAGCAGTACTTC.

J is TRBJ2-1 and V is TRBV7-2, with TRBD2 identical over 11 bases. The CDR3 is 15 amino acids. V gave up 5 bases and J gave up 4 bases; unmatched junction bases: 4. CDR1 and CDR2 from the germline V gene are SGHTA and FQGNSA. In nucleotides, the CDR3 is TGTGCCAGCAGCCTGACTAGCGGGACATACAATGAGCAGTTCTTC. It translates to CASSLTSGTYNEQFF.

This chain joins TRBV28 and TRBJ2-3; 11 nucleotides line up with TRBD2. J lost 3 bases, V lost 7 bases, and 15 bases had no gene match. Germline CDR1 MDHEN, CDR2 SYDVKM. The CDR3 loop spans 18 amino acids. The CDR3 loop is CASTVAGGLISETDTQYF. The CDR3 bases are TGTGCCAGCACCGTAGCGGGGGGGCTTATTTCCGAAACAGATACGCAGTATTTT. The variable domain in full, completed from reference TRBV28 and TRBJ2-3, reads DVKVTQSSRYLVKRTGEKVFLECVQDMDHENMFWYRQDPGLGLRLIYFSYDVKMKEKGDIPEGYSVSREKKERFSLILESASTNQTSMYLCASTVAGGLISETDTQYFGPGTRLTVL.

This sequence joins TRBV6-5 and TRBJ1-6; a possible D gene is TRBD1 (6 bases). Germline V lookup: CDR1 MNHEY, CDR2 SVGAGI. The CDR3 spans 14 residues. Trimming pared 5 bases from V and 10 bases from J, leaving 15 bases between. The CDR3 reads CASSTGWMGSPLHF. The CDR3 DNA follows: TGTGCCAGCAGTACAGGGTGGATGGGATCACCCCTCCACTTT.

The V gene is TRBV10-3, the J gene TRBJ2-5; 7 bases fit TRBD2. Germline V CDR1 and CDR2: ENHRY, SYGVKD. This CDR3 is 13 amino acids long. Trimming took 3 bases from V and 5 from J; bases not matched to a gene: 3. In DNA form, the CDR3 reads TGTGCCATCAGTGAATGGGGAGGGGAGACCCAGTACTTC. Its protein is CAISEWGGETQYF.

CDR3 sequence: CATSGGGGGQPQHF. The CDR3 coding sequence is TGTGCCACCAGTGGGGGCGGCGGGGGGCAGCCCCAGCATTTT. The V call is TRBV24-1, the J call TRBJ1-5, with D perhaps matching TRBD1 (5 bases). Trimming took 5 bases from V and 7 from J, leaving 14 bases between them. CDR3 length equals 14 residues. CDR1 is KGHDR, CDR2 SFDVKD, per germline.

CDR3 sequence reads: CASSHQSGSTYEQYF. CDR3 coding DNA: TGCGCCAGCAGCCACCAAAGCGGCTCGACCTACGAGCAGTACTTC. The V call is TRBV4-1, the J call TRBJ2-7; TRBD2 is a possible D gene (5 bases). V was trimmed by 3 bases and J by 2 bases, leaving 14 bases between them. CDR3 length: 15 residues. Germline loops: CDR1 MGHRA, CDR2 YSYEKL.

The CDR3, as DNA: TGTGCCAGCAGCTTGTCCCGAGCGGCCATCAATGAGCAGTTCTTC. It is translated as CASSLSRAAINEQFF. The J gene is TRBJ2-1, the V gene TRBV5-5, with D possibly matching TRBD2 (5 bases). The CDR3 runs to 15 residues. Germline CDR1 reads SGHKS; CDR2 reads YYEKEE (reference sequence). Trimming pared 1 base from V and 6 bases from J, leaving 14 bases between.

The chain joins TRBV28 to TRBJ1-1, with D perhaps TRBD1 (6 bases). Trimming removed 5 bases at V and 4 bases at J, with 20 bases between. Germline CDR1 MDHEN, CDR2 SYDVKM. This CDR3 has 16 residues. This CDR3 is CASSAKGVVLVTEAFF. DNA for the CDR3: TGTGCCAGCAGTGCCAAGGGGGTAGTTTTGGTCACTGAAGCTTTCTTT.

This chain links TRBV7-2 with TRBJ2-1, with a tentative D call TRBD2 (5 bases). This CDR3 region has 12 residues. Germline V gives CDR1 SGHTA, CDR2 FQGNSA. V shed 2 bases and J shed 8 bases, with 7 bases lying between them. This chain's CDR3 is CASSLSGYEQFF. The CDR3 DNA reads as TGTGCCAGCAGCTTATCGGGGTATGAGCAGTTCTTC.

J is TRBJ1-5 and V is TRBV2; D remains ambiguous. Germline loops: CDR1 SNHLY, CDR2 FYNNEI. There are 12 residues in the CDR3. Trimming cost V 7 bases and J 3 bases, with 7 bases left between them. The CDR3 spells CASNVANQPQHF. The CDR3 bases are TGTGCCAGCAATGTGGCCAATCAGCCCCAGCATTTT.

There are a few counts of this clone. This sequence joins TRBV28 and TRBJ1-2; no clear D. The CDR3 runs to 13 residues. Trimming shortened V by 5 bases and J by 0 bases, and 7 bases separated the two germline ends. Germline assignment: CDR1 MDHEN and CDR2 SYDVKM. CDR3 protein: CASSQIPNYGYTF. The CDR3 bases are TGTGCCAGCAGTCAGATCCCTAACTATGGCTACACCTTC.

V gene TRBV6-6 combines with J gene TRBJ1-5; no clear D. The CDR3 totals 12 residues. The V end lost 6 bases, the J end lost 9 bases, and 12 bases lay between the germline ends. Germline assignment: CDR1 MNHNY and CDR2 SVGAGI (reference sequence). The CDR3 sequence is CASSPAAGPQHF. For the CDR3, the DNA is TGTGCCAGCAGCCCTGCAGCGGGGCCCCAGCATTTT.

V and J are TRBV15 and TRBJ2-2, with D unresolved. Germline CDR1 LNHNV, CDR2 YYDKDF (reference sequence). There are 15 residues in the CDR3. Trimming shortened V by 3 bases and J by 2 bases, and 10 bases separated the two germline ends. The CDR3: CATSRALRNTGELFF. Written as DNA, the CDR3 is TGTGCCACCAGCAGGGCCCTTCGAAACACCGGGGAGCTGTTTTTT.

Comment on this clone: Relative to the germline gene, one junction end is altered; a read error may explain this. The rearrangement uses TRBV19 and TRBJ1-5, with 7 bases that match TRBD1. Germline-derived CDR1 and CDR2 are LNHDA and SQIVND (reference sequence). The CDR3 consists of 13 residues. The chain's CDR3 is CASSIGRDRVASF. As DNA, the CDR3 is TGTGCCAGTAGTATAGGTCGCGACAGGGTAGCCTCATTT.

This chain links TRBV6-2 or TRBV6-3 with TRBJ2-1, with TRBD1 identical over 9 bases. Unmatched junction bases numbered 19, after V lost 5 bases and J lost 5 bases. CDR1 MNHEY and CDR2 SVGEGT come from the germline V gene. CDR3 size: 19 residues. The CDR3 DNA reads as TGTGCCAGCAGTCAACGGACAGGGGAAAGTTTTCCCGGTAACAATGAGCAGTTCTTC. This codes for CASSQRTGESFPGNNEQFF.

The V call is TRBV3-1 (or the pseudogene TRBV3-2), the J call TRBJ1-1; D is perhaps TRBD1 (6 bases). The V end was cut by 8 bases, the J end by 5 bases, with 9 bases between. Germline V gene lookup returns CDR1 LGHDT and CDR2 YNNKEL (reference sequence). The CDR3 has 11 residues. The CDR3 region is CASGGETEAFF. CDR3 bases: TGTGCCAGCGGGGGCGAGACTGAAGCTTTCTTT.

The rearrangement uses TRBV12-5 and TRBJ2-1; TRBD1 matches 7 bases. CDR3 length equals 15 residues. Germline CDR1 reads LGHNT; CDR2 reads FRNRAP. The J segment lost 3 bases and the V segment lost 6 bases, leaving 8 bases of the junction unmatched. The CDR3 DNA reads as TGTGCTAGTGGAACAGGGGCGGGCAACTACAATGAGCAGTTCTTC. Encoded protein: CASGTGAGNYNEQFF.

The V and J genes are TRBV28 and TRBJ1-5; TRBD1 might be the D (5 bases). The CDR3 is 14 amino acids. Per the germline V gene, CDR1 is MDHEN and CDR2 is SYDVKM. V lost 3 bases to trimming and J lost 9 bases, with 15 bases between them. Here the CDR3 DNA reads TGTGCCAGCAGTTTCAGGGAGGTCAAACGGCCCCAGCATTTT. Translated, it gives CASSFREVKRPQHF.

The chain employs TRBV7-2 and TRBJ2-5; possibly TRBD2 for D (6 bases). In germline, CDR1 is SGHTA, CDR2 FQGNSA. V lost 3 bases and J 5 bases, leaving 10 bases between the germline ends. This CDR3 contains 13 residues. For the CDR3, the DNA is TGTGCCAGCAGCTTTTTGGGGAGGGAGACCCAGTACTTC. Translation: CASSFLGRETQYF. Complete variable domain (other parts from reference TRBV7-2 and TRBJ2-5): GAGVSQSPSNKVTEKGKDVELRCDPISGHTALYWYRQSLGQGLEFLIYFQGNSAPDKSGLPSDRFSAERTGGSVSTLTIQRTQQEDSAVYLCASSFLGRETQYFGPGTRLLVL.